Below are 10 T cell receptor beta chains sequenced from a single sample in a study of OX40 agonist ivuxolimab in advanced cancers. This table comes from immunoSEQ multiplex PCR, and its TCRdb copy is limited to in-frame clones, with some not included. Of about 64,000 clones in the sample, about 85% are singletons; the top ten hold 0.67%. The sample here was CD4+ or CD8+ T cells sorted from blood, taken in a trial of the OX40 agonist ivuxolimab. The origin of the receptors is an adult with an advanced solid tumor such as melanoma, head and neck, liver or kidney cancer.

This rearrangement joins TRBV11-3 to TRBJ2-2, with 11 bases fitting TRBD2. The CDR3 contains 16 residues. CDR1 is SGHNT, CDR2 YENEEA, per germline. V gave up 5 bases and J gave up 3 bases; unmatched junction bases: 5. This CDR3 reads CASSPGTSGHTGELFF. DNA for the CDR3: TGTGCCAGCAGCCCGGGGACTAGCGGACACACCGGGGAGCTGTTTTTT.

V gene TRBV10-1 combines with J gene TRBJ2-3; 10 bases are a match to TRBD2. Germline-derived CDR1 and CDR2 are WNHNN and SYGVQD (reference sequence). CDR3 length: 15 residues. With V trimmed by 2 bases and J by 4 bases, 3 bases remained unmatched. This CDR3 reads CASSESGREADTQYF. CDR3 sequence (DNA): TGCGCCAGCAGTGAGAGCGGGAGGGAGGCAGATACGCAGTATTTT.

The chain carries TRBV6-1 and TRBJ1-5; the D gene is possibly TRBD1 (6 bases). Germline values: CDR1 MNHNS, CDR2 SASEGT. The CDR3 covers 14 residues. V lost 5 bases and J lost 3, with 11 bases in between. In DNA form, the CDR3 reads TGTGCCAGCAGTTCACAGGGTAACAATCAGCCCCAGCATTTT. Translating gives CASSSQGNNQPQHF.

The chain uses TRBV6-5 and TRBJ2-3, with 8 positions matching TRBD1. This CDR3 spans 14 amino acids. The J segment lost 6 bases and the V segment lost 2 bases, leaving 4 bases of the junction unmatched. Germline V lookup: CDR1 MNHEY, CDR2 SVGAGI. The CDR3 nucleotides read TGTGCCAGCAGTTACGAGTGGACAGGGGATACGCAGTATTTT. Translation: CASSYEWTGDTQYF.

The V and J genes are TRBV2 and TRBJ1-2; the D gene is possibly TRBD1 (6 bases). Germline CDR1 is SNHLY and CDR2 is FYNNEI. The CDR3 is 13 residues long. V lost 6 bases and J 4 bases, leaving 12 bases between the germline ends. DNA for the CDR3: TGTGCCAGCAGGGGGGGCTCGAGCTATGGCTACACCTTC. It encodes CASRGGSSYGYTF.

The V gene is TRBV14, the J gene TRBJ2-7; D unresolved. Trimming took 5 bases from V and 6 from J, leaving 17 bases between them. This CDR3 spans 14 amino acids. Germline CDR1 SGHDN, CDR2 FVKESK. This chain's CDR3 is CASSYRTWTFEQYF. As DNA, the CDR3 is TGTGCCAGCAGCTACCGCACTTGGACCTTCGAGCAGTACTTC.

The rearrangement joins TRBV10-3 to TRBJ1-4, with D tentatively TRBD1 (5 bases). The V gene's germline CDR1 is ENHRY and CDR2 SYGVKD. V shed 3 bases and J shed 8 bases, with 16 bases lying between them. This CDR3 comprises 15 residues. The CDR3, as DNA: TGTGCCATCAGTGAAAGTGGTGGGACTGGGGAAAAACTGTTTTTT. Translating it yields CAISESGGTGEKLFF.

To note about this clone: An end of the junction differs from the germline gene, which may be a read error. This rearrangement joins TRBV5-1 to TRBJ1-2; D remains ambiguous. The CDR3 covers 13 residues. The germline gives CDR1 SGHRS, CDR2 YFSETQ. This chain's CDR3 is CASSSGRGYGYTF. DNA of the CDR3: TGTGCCAGCAGCTCCGGACGGGGCTATGGCTACACCTTC.

The J gene is TRBJ2-3, the V gene TRBV5-4; the D is unclear. CDR1 is SGHNT and CDR2 is YYREEE in the germline V gene (reference sequence). The CDR3 runs to 14 residues. Trimming shortened V by 4 bases and J by 4 bases, and 13 bases separated the two germline ends. CDR3: CASSPRVDSDTQYF. The CDR3, as DNA: TGTGCCAGCAGCCCTCGGGTAGATTCAGATACGCAGTATTTT. Drawing the rest from reference TRBV5-4 and TRBJ2-3, the complete variable domain is ETGVTQSPTHLIKTRGQQVTLRCSSQSGHNTVSWYQQALGQGPQFIFQYYREEENGRGNFPPRFSGLQFPNYSSELNVNALELDDSALYLCASSPRVDSDTQYFGPGTRLTVL.

This clone has only one observation. The chain combines TRBV18 with TRBJ2-5; no clear D. The CDR3 consists of 15 residues. Germline-derived CDR1 and CDR2 are KGHSH and LQKENI. Deletions cut 0 bases from V and 4 bases from J, with 12 bases between. The CDR3 coding sequence is TGTGCCAGCTCACCACCGGGCAGGCGAGGAGAGACCCAGTACTTC. Its protein product is CASSPPGRRGETQYF.